What follows is one T cell receptor (beta chain) and its context. Its binding antigen is unknown. No base quality information exists; no much larger clone differs at one position. One collaborating source in Seattle enrolled patients during active infection and followed them longitudinally through the course of disease. Whole blood was collected in K2EDTA tubes by collaborating institutions according to the institutions' own protocols. Collaborator samples were shipped for TCRbeta analysis as frozen whole blood, isolated PBMCs, or DNA extracted from either sample type. This specimen comes from a study of blood T cell repertoires in COVID-19 (dated by TCRdb to 2018 to 2020). About the investigation overall: Samples covering the acute and convalescent phases of COVID-19 were provided by collaborators in the United States, Italy and Spain. Subjects who had been exposed to COVID-19, were actively infected with it, or had recovered from it provided the deeply sampled blood TCRbeta repertoires that made up the dataset. The material from the prospective study consisted of cDNA or gDNA derived from T cells, B-cell-depleted T cells, or PBMCs. A de-identified subject ID, COVID-19 status, age in years and sex were almost always included in the sample metadata. Samples came from the ongoing ImmuneRACE study (first 160 participants) plus 1,254 subjects from 6 global collaborators. Where HLA class I and class II types were available, the types were taken from metadata supplied by the sample provider, not from assay-based typing. The repertoires were released in a freely available public database meant as a resource for research on the immune response to SARS-CoV-2. The study at large found these results: How much clinical and demographic metadata was included differed by source and by participant, and the metadata was provided uncurated.

TCRbeta CDR3 regions were amplified from genomic DNA by means of the immunoSEQ Assay, a bias-controlled multiplex PCR. The original pipeline was this. Within the assay, amplification of reference gene primers was used to estimate how many nucleated cells each sample contained. To quantify the absolute abundance of each unique TCRbeta CDR3 rearrangement, sequence reads were collapsed and filtered. Productive Simpson clonality was computed per sample as the square root of Simpson's diversity index over productive rearrangements. The immuneACCESS repertoire file appears here via TCRdb, limited to in-frame rearrangements. These files lack a portion of the clones; in checked studies, under half of the deficit traces to unresolved V genes, and the cause of the others is not known. V and J calls and clone size follow that table, whereas D and trimming were derived from the DNA. The sample includes about 140,000 clones, with 88% observed a single time. The ten biggest clones cover 2.5% of the sample.

CDR1 LGHNA and CDR2 YNFKEQ are derived from the germline V gene. Taken from cysteine to phenylalanine, the CDR3 has 16 residues. Solely the CDR3 DNA is kept, with 48 bases framed from the first base. V is pared back by 2 bases and J by 0 bases, with 13 bases lying between the germline termini. Sequences were obtained from peripheral blood. The clonotype originates from a human donor with COVID-19, enrolled during active disease. The donor label of this sample is uncertain. In this chain, TRBV4-2 is recombined with TRBJ1-2; the D gene remains uncertain. The sequenced DNA is TGTGCCAGCAGCCAATCGTATTCCTTAGCTAACTATGGCTACACCTTC. This encodes CASSQSYSLANYGYTF.